This T cell receptor (beta chain) was retrieved from a study of blood T cell repertoires in COVID-19. This clone was seen a single time. CDR1 and CDR2 (germline): SGHTS, YDEGEE. There are 12 residues in the CDR3. Trimming removed 3 bases at V and 5 bases at J, with 6 bases between. In the study's own analysis: Nucleated cell number was recorded as an estimate derived from reference gene primer amplification. The repertoire was sequenced with immunoSEQ multiplex PCR; TCRdb's copy has only in-frame clones and lacks some. V, J and clone size derive from that table, while D and trimming were established from the DNA sequence. Found here are 200,000 to 250,000 clones, about four fifths of them singletons; the top ten hold approximately 1.8%.

Specimen: PBMCs or T cells enriched from blood (not recorded which). The source is a man aged 55 to 70 who had recovered from COVID-19. This sequence joins TRBV5-8 and TRBJ1-3; D might be TRBD1 (6 bases). The DNA of the CDR3 is TGTGCCAGCAGCTGGGACAGAAACACCATATATTTT. It is translated as CASSWDRNTIYF.